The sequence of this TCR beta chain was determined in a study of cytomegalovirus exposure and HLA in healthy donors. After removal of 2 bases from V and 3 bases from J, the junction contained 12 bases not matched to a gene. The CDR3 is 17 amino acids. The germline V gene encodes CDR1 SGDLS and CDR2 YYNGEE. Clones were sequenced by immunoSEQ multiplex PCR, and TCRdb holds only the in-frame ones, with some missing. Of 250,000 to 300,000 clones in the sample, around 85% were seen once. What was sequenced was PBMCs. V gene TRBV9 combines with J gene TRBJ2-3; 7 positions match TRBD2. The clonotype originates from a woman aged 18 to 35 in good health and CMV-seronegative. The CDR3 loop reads CASSVSGLAVMTDTQYF. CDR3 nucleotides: TGTGCCAGCAGCGTGTCAGGTCTAGCGGTTATGACAGATACGCAGTATTTT.